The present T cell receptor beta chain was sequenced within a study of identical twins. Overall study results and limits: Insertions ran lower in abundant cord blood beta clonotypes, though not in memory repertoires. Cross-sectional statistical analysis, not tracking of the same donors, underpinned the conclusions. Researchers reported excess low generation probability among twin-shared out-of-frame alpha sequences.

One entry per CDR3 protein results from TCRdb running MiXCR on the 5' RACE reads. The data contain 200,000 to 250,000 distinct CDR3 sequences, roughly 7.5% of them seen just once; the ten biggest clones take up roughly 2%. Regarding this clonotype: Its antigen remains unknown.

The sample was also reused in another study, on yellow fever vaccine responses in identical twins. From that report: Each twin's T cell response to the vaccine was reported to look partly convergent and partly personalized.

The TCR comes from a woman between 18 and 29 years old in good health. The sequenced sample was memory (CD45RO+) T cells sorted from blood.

CDR3 protein: CASSQDLGRGGANEQFF. CDR3 coding DNA: TGTGCCAGCAGCCAAGATCTTGGGCGCGGGGGGGCAAATGAGCAGTTCTTC. V and J are TRBV3-1 and TRBJ2-1, with 9 bases fitting TRBD2. In germline, CDR1 is LGHDT, CDR2 YNNKEL (reference sequence). With V trimmed by 0 bases and J by 7 bases, 10 bases remained unmatched. The CDR3 covers 17 residues.